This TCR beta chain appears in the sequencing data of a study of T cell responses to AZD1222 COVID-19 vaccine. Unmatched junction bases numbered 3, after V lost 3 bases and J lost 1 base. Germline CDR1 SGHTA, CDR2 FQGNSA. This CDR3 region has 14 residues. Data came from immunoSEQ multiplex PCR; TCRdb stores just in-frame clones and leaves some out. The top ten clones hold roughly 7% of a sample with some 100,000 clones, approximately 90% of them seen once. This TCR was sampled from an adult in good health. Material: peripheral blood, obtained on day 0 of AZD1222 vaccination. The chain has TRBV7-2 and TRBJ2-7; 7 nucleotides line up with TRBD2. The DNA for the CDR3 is TGTGCCAGCAGCTTTCCGGGGGGATCCTACGAGCAGTACTTC. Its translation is CASSFPGGSYEQYF.